Each of the 17 T cell receptor beta chains below was sequenced from the same sample in a study of blood T cell repertoires in COVID-19 (TCRdb year 2020). Preparation of the library involved the immunoSEQ multiplex PCR assay. Entries here come from immuneACCESS through TCRdb and include only in-frame sequences with V and J called. Some clones fail to appear in such tables; in the studies checked, an unresolved V gene covers under half of the shortfall, and the cause of the remainder is unknown. Across this sample there are roughly 240,000 clones, with around 86% seen only once. 3% of the sample goes to the ten largest clones. The sample comprised peripheral blood. Receptor source: a woman aged 30 to 39 who had recovered from COVID-19.

This chain uses TRBV5-1 with TRBJ2-7; 9 nucleotides line up with TRBD1. Germline V lookup: CDR1 SGHRS, CDR2 YFSETQ. Losses at the gene ends were 2 bases for V and 3 bases for J; bases not matched to a gene: 6. This CDR3 is built from 15 residues. The CDR3 nucleotides are TGCGCCAGCAGCTTAGCTCCGGGACAGGGCTACGAGCAGTACTTC. This codes for CASSLAPGQGYEQYF. The whole variable domain, filled in from reference TRBV5-1 and TRBJ2-7, reads KAGVTQTPRYLIKTRGQQVTLSCSPISGHRSVSWYQQTPGQGLQFLFEYFSETQRNKGNFPGRFSGRQFSNSRSEMNVSTLELGDSALYLCASSLAPGQGYEQYFGPGTRLTVT.

V gene TRBV4-3 combines with J gene TRBJ2-3; tentative D call: TRBD2 (5 bases). This CDR3 spans 14 amino acids. The ends were cut back, 5 bases at V and 4 bases at J, with 13 bases in the middle. Germline assignment: CDR1 LGHNA and CDR2 YSLEER. CDR3 sequence reads: CASSDIRGSDTQYF. The CDR3 nucleotides read TGCGCCAGCAGCGACATCCGGGGTTCAGATACGCAGTATTTT.

J is TRBJ1-2 and V is TRBV9; 8 positions agree with TRBD1. The CDR3 consists of 18 residues. V was pared by 3 bases and J by 4 bases, with 17 bases of the junction left unmatched. The V gene's germline CDR1 is SGDLS and CDR2 YYNGEE. The CDR3 region has the DNA TGTGCCAGCAGCGCAGGGGGCTCCGGGGGCTCCCCGTCCTATGGCTACACCTTC. Amino acids: CASSAGGSGGSPSYGYTF.

This clone was seen a few times. This rearrangement joins TRBV27 to TRBJ2-3, with TRBD2 identical over 11 bases. Per the germline V gene, CDR1 is MNHEY and CDR2 is SMNVEV (reference sequence). This CDR3 spans 16 amino acids. Unmatched junction bases numbered 7, after V lost 5 bases and J lost 3 bases. As DNA, the CDR3 is TGTGCCAGCAGTCTTAAACTAGCGGGGGTGACAGATACGCAGTATTTT. It translates to CASSLKLAGVTDTQYF.

V and J are TRBV28 and TRBJ2-7, with TRBD2 matching 10 bases. CDR1 and CDR2 (germline): MDHEN, SYDVKM. J was trimmed by 5 bases and V by 6 bases; bases with no gene match: 7. CDR3 size: 14 residues. CDR3: CASSPLAGTNEQYF. CDR3 in DNA: TGTGCCAGCAGCCCACTAGCGGGAACGAACGAGCAGTACTTC.

The chain has TRBV6-5 and TRBJ2-7; 11 bases are a match to TRBD2. Germline trimming cut 7 bases from V and 4 bases from J; bases unmatched to any gene: 9. This CDR3 spans 15 amino acids. CDR1 MNHEY and CDR2 SVGAGI come from the germline V gene. The CDR3 DNA is TGTGCCAGCACCTTACTAGCGGGGGAACCTTACGAGCAGTACTTC. This encodes CASTLLAGEPYEQYF.

V and J are TRBV18 and TRBJ2-3; TRBD2 matches at 8 bases. The CDR3 sequence is 18 residues long. From germline, CDR1 is KGHSH and CDR2 LQKENI. The junction had 8 bases not matched to a gene; V was cut back by 0 bases and J by 0 bases. The CDR3, as DNA: TGTGCCAGCTCACCACCGTGGGGACTAGTGAATAGCACAGATACGCAGTATTTT. This gives the protein CASSPPWGLVNSTDTQYF.

The J gene is TRBJ2-4, the V gene TRBV7-2, with D maybe TRBD1 (6 bases). The CDR3 is 17 amino acids. The ends were cut back, 1 base at V and 0 bases at J, with 13 bases in the middle. Germline CDR1 and CDR2: SGHTA and FQGNSA. The CDR3 coding sequence is TGTGCCAGCAGCTTAGTCGCAGGGGATGTAGCCAAAAACATTCAGTACTTC. It is translated as CASSLVAGDVAKNIQYF.

The V call is TRBV6-2 or TRBV6-3, the J call TRBJ1-1; tentatively, D is TRBD1 (5 bases). Looked up from germline, CDR1 is MNHEY and CDR2 is SVGEGT. Deletions cut 4 bases from V and 5 bases from J, with 17 bases between. The CDR3 loop spans 15 amino acids. For the CDR3, the DNA is TGTGCCAGCAGTTTTTTGGGGCAGGGCCCAACTGAAGCTTTCTTT. Translated, it gives CASSFLGQGPTEAFF.

The V gene is TRBV7-9, the J gene TRBJ2-1; perhaps TRBD1 as D (6 bases). CDR3 size: 18 residues. V shed 1 base and J shed 4 bases, with 20 bases lying between them. From germline, CDR1 is SEHNR and CDR2 FQNEAQ (reference sequence). CDR3 sequence: CASSLVGRGWTDYNEQFF. CDR3 coding DNA: TGTGCCAGCAGCTTAGTGGGGCGTGGGTGGACAGATTACAATGAGCAGTTCTTC.

V and J are TRBV4-1 and TRBJ1-6, with TRBD1 matching over 8 bases. Germline V gene lookup returns CDR1 MGHRA and CDR2 YSYEKL. The CDR3 consists of 16 residues. With 4 bases clipped from V and 7 bases from J, the junction kept 9 bases outside the gene matches. The chain's CDR3 is CASSPQGEKPNSPLHF. CDR3 coding DNA: TGCGCCAGCAGCCCACAGGGGGAAAAACCAAATTCACCCCTCCACTTT.

V and J are TRBV19 and TRBJ2-4; TRBD1 agrees at 10 bases. CDR1 is LNHDA, CDR2 SQIVND, per germline (reference sequence). CDR3 length equals 17 residues. V shed 5 bases and J 3 bases; nucleotides not matched to a gene: 10. The CDR3 loop is CASSLGTGAVDKNIQYF. CDR3 DNA: TGTGCCAGTAGTCTGGGGACAGGGGCGGTCGACAAAAACATTCAGTACTTC.

This clone was seen once. V gene TRBV29-1 combines with J gene TRBJ1-4; 8 positions agree with TRBD1. With 5 bases clipped from V and 0 bases from J, the junction kept 20 bases outside the gene matches. There are 20 residues in the CDR3. Germline loops: CDR1 SQVTM, CDR2 ANQGSEA. CDR3 DNA sequence: TGCAGCGTTAGAGGTCCAATTGACAGGGGATATGCCTCAACTAATGAAAAACTGTTTTTT. The encoded protein is CSVRGPIDRGYASTNEKLFF.

The chain couples TRBV12-3 or TRBV12-4 to TRBJ1-4, with 10 bases lining up with TRBD1. The CDR3 contains 13 residues. V dropped 6 bases and J dropped 7; count of bases not matched to a gene: 2. The CDR3 bases are TGTGCCAGCAGGGGGACAGGGGTTGAAAAACTGTTTTTT. Its protein is CASRGTGVEKLFF.

The J gene is TRBJ2-7, the V gene TRBV5-1, with 10 bases matching TRBD1. Germline V lookup: CDR1 SGHRS, CDR2 YFSETQ. CDR3 length: 16 residues. The V segment lost 0 bases and the J segment 0 bases; nucleotides outside the gene matches: 3. CDR3: CASSLVWDRGSYEQYF. The CDR3 DNA sequence: TGCGCCAGCAGCTTGGTCTGGGACAGGGGCTCCTACGAGCAGTACTTC.

The genes are TRBV7-9 and TRBJ2-7, with 7 bases matching TRBD1. Germline V gene lookup returns CDR1 SEHNR and CDR2 FQNEAQ (reference sequence). V lost 5 bases to trimming and J lost 6 bases; unmatched junction nucleotides: 19. This CDR3 spans 17 amino acids. In DNA form, the CDR3 reads TGTGCCAGCAGCCCGCCGCATAGAAAGGGGGCCCCGTCCGAGCAGTACTTC. Encoded protein: CASSPPHRKGAPSEQYF.

This rearrangement joins TRBV19 to TRBJ2-3; TRBD1 is a possible D gene (5 bases). The length of the CDR3 is 18 residues. In germline, CDR1 is LNHDA, CDR2 SQIVND (reference sequence). V lost 10 bases to trimming and J lost 0 bases, with 26 bases between them. The CDR3 here is CATRRPPGRAASTDTQYF. The CDR3 DNA reads TGTGCCACGAGGCGTCCCCCCGGCAGGGCGGCTAGCACAGATACGCAGTATTTT.